This T cell receptor (beta chain) was sequenced during a study of post-analysis software for immune sequencing data. Study context: Relapsing-remitting, secondary progressive and progressive-relapsing multiple sclerosis courses were included.

V dropped 0 bases and J dropped 6 bases, with 16 bases sitting between them. Germline CDR1 reads MNHEY; CDR2 reads SVGAGI. The CDR3 has 16 residues. General study findings and limits: The five TRBV segments detected at higher frequency in patients than in controls included TRBV5-6, TRBV5-1 and TRBV20-1. Versus controls, multiple sclerosis patients showed significantly lower diversity (normalized Chao1). F-measure co-clustering was strong for batch-matched samples.

Included in the TCR beta cDNA libraries were unique molecular identifiers. TCRdb itself ran the PCR reads through MiXCR, one entry per CDR3 protein. The sample lists roughly 870,000 distinct CDR3 sequences; around 50% were seen once. On this clonotype itself: The antigen is unknown.

The sequenced sample was blood. The chain is built from TRBV6-5 and TRBJ2-3, with D unresolved. This sequence originates from a girl between 5 and 17 years old with multiple sclerosis. CDR3 DNA: TGTGCCAGCAGTTACTCGAGGACCCTGTCGACTGATACGCAGTATTTT. Its translation: CASSYSRTLSTDTQYF.